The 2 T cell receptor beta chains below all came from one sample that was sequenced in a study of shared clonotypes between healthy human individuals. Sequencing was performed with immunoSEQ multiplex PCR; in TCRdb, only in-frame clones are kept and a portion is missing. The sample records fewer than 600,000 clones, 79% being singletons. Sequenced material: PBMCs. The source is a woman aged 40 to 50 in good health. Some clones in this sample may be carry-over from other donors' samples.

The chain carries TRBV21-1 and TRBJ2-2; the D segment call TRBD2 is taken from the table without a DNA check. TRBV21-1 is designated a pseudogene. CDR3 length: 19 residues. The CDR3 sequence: CASSMVGLRATDGTGELFF. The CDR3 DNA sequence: TGTGCCAGCAGCATGGTGGGACTCAGGGCCACGGATGGCACCGGGGAGCTGTTTTTT.

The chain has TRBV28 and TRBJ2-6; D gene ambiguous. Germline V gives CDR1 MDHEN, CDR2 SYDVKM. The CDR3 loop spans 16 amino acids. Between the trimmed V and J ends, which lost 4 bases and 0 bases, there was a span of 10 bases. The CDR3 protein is CASSSPGTSGANVLTF. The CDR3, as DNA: TGTGCCAGCAGTTCCCCGGGCACCTCTGGGGCCAACGTCCTGACTTTC.